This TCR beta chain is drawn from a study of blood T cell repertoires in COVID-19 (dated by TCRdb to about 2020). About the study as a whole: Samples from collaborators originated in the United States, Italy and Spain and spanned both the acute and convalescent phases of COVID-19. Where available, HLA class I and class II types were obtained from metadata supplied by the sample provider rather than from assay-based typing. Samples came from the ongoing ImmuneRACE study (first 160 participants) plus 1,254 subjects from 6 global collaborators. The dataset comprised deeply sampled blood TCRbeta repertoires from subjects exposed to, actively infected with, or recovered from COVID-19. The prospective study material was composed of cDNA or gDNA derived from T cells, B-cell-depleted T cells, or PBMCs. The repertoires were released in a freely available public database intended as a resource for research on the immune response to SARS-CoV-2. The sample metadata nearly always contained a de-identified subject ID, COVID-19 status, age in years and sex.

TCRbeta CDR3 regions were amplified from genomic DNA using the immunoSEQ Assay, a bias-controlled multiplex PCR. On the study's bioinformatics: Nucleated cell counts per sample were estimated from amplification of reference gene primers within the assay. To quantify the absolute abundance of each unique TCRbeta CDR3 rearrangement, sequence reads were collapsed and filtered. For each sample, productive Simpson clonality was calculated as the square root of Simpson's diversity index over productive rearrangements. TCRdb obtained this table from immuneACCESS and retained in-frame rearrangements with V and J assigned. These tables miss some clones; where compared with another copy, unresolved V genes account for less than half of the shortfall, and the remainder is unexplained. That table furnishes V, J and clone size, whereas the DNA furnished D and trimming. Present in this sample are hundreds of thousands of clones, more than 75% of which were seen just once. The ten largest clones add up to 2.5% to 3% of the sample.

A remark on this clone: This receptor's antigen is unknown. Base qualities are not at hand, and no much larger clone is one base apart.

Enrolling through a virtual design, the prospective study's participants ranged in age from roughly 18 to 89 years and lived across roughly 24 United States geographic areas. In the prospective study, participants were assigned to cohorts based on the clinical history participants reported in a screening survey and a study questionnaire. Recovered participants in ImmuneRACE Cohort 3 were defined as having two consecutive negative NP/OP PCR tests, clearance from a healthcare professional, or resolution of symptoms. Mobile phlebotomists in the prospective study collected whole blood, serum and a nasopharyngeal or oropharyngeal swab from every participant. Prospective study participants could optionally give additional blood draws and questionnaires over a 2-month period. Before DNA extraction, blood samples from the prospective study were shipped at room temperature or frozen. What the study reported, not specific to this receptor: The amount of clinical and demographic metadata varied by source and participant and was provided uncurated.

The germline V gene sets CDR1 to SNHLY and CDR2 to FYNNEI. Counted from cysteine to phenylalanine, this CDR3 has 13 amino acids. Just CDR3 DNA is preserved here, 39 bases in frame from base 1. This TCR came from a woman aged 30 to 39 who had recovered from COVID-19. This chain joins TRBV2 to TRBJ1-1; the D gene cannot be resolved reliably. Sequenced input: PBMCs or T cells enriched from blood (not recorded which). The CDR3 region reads CVAPTSLRTEAFF. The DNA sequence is TGTGTGGCGCCGACAAGTCTGAGAACTGAAGCTTTCTTT.